This T cell receptor beta chain was captured by sequencing in a study of blood T cell repertoires in COVID-19. Study details: Collection of acute and convalescent COVID-19 samples took place in the United States, Italy and Spain.

CDR1 and CDR2 (germline): SGHTA, FQGNSA. Trimming cost V 4 bases and J 1 base; bases outside gene matches: 10. The CDR3 contains 16 residues. All exposed participants met a person with COVID-19 within 2 weeks before entering the study. This clone is a singleton in its sample. Sequencing was performed with immunoSEQ multiplex PCR; in TCRdb, only in-frame clones are kept and a portion is missing. The top ten clones hold around 1.9% of a sample with fewer than 350,000 clones, 85% of them seen once. The receptor comes from a woman aged 30 to 39 who had been exposed to COVID-19. The sequencing input was PBMCs or T cells enriched from blood (not recorded which). The V gene is TRBV7-2, the J gene TRBJ2-7; 7 bases map to TRBD1. The CDR3 region has the DNA TGTGCCAGCAGCTCCGCCGACACGGGACAGTCCTACGAGCAGTACTTC. This translates into CASSSADTGQSYEQYF.